The clone carrying this TCR beta chain appeared a few times. The antigen is undetermined. The assay was immunoSEQ multiplex PCR, and TCRdb's table has in-frame clones only and misses some. The table records 150,000 or so clones, 86% of them present only once. This specimen comes from a study of cytomegalovirus exposure and HLA in healthy donors. Study results and caveats: Researchers catalogued 150 or so TCR beta chains as cytomegalovirus-associated. Cytomegalovirus status was reportedly diagnosed by the classifier with high sensitivity and specificity. Rare sequences made up most TCRs, while some public TCRs were found in many donors.

The CDR3 covers 14 residues. Trimming at V came to 5 bases and at J to 4 bases, leaving 3 bases not matched to a gene. Germline assignment: CDR1 MNHEY and CDR2 SVGAGI. The chain has TRBV6-5 and TRBJ2-1; 9 bases are a match to TRBD1. This TCR was sampled from a human donor in good health. The specimen sequenced was PBMCs. The CDR3 DNA reads as TGTGCCAGCAGTCTTGGGACAGGGTACAATGAGCAGTTCTTC. Its translation is CASSLGTGYNEQFF.